This record covers a single T cell receptor (beta chain). What it binds is not known. This sample was taken from a study of OX40 agonist ivuxolimab in advanced cancers. Study-level information: At doses from 0.01 to 10 mg/kg, patients were given intravenous ivuxolimab every 2 weeks. Three patients showed partial responses: one hepatocellular carcinoma and two cutaneous melanoma cases.

The study, taken as a whole, reports: Patients with a partial response at 0.1-3.0 mg/kg had among the lowest clonal expansion.

Germline CDR1 reads SGHVS; CDR2 reads FNYEAQ. The V and J ends lost 4 bases and 10 bases, in that order; junction bases with no gene match: 6. CDR3 length: 15 amino acids. Assay: immunoSEQ multiplex PCR; the TCRdb copy retains only in-frame clones and omits some. The sample has tens of thousands of clones, about 87% seen once; the top ten hold about 5.1%. The sample was CD4+ or CD8+ T cells sorted from blood, taken in a trial of the OX40 agonist ivuxolimab. The chain has TRBV7-6 and TRBJ2-1; 14 bases are a match to TRBD2. The TCR sequence derives from an adult with an advanced solid tumor such as melanoma, head and neck, liver or kidney cancer. The CDR3 DNA sequence: TGTGCCAGCAGCTCCGGGACTAGCGGGGGCAGGGAGCAGTTCTTC. This gives the protein CASSSGTSGGREQFF. Drawing the rest from reference TRBV7-6 and TRBJ2-1, the complete variable domain is GAGVSQSPRYKVTKRGQDVALRCDPISGHVSLYWYRQALGQGPEFLTYFNYEAQQDKSGLPNDRFSAERPEGSISTLTIQRTEQRDSAMYRCASSSGTSGGREQFFGPGTRLTVL.